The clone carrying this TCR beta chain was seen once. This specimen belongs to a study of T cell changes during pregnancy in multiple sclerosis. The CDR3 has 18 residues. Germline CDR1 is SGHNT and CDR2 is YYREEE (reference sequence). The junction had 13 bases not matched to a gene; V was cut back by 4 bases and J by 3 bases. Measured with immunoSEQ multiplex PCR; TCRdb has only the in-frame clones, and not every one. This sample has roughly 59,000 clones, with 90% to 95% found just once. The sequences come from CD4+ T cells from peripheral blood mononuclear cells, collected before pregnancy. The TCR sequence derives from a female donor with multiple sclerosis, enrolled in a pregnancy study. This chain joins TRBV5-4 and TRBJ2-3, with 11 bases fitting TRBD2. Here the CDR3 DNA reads TGTGCCAGCAGCCCCCGTACAACTAGCGGGAGATCAACAGATACGCAGTATTTT. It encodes CASSPRTTSGRSTDTQYF.